This T cell receptor (beta chain) is from a study of cytomegalovirus exposure and HLA in healthy donors (dated by TCRdb to about 2017). About the investigation overall: An earlier analysis of approximately 600 of the donors reported about 250 Gb of sequence data and 120 million or so unique TCR beta sequences from roughly 180 million T cells. An early release that covered about 600 HLA-typed donors contained about 300 gigabases of sequencing data and 70 million to 100 million unique TCR sequences. Among the roughly 400 genotyped donors, around 79% belonged to the genetic ancestry cluster associated with self-reported Caucasian donors. The study aimed to test whether cataloging public T cell receptors could reveal signatures of past pathogen exposure. The study profiled the T cell repertoires of around 700 subjects by immunosequencing and related them to cytomegalovirus serostatus. A separate validation cohort of 100 to 150 different subjects was used in addition to the roughly 620-subject first cohort. To predict cytomegalovirus infection status, the study combined high-throughput TCR immunosequencing, statistical association of individual TCRs with disease status, and machine learning. To study patterns of TCR occurrence, a later analysis re-analyzed previously published TCR beta repertoires from 666 donors and added high-resolution HLA genotyping. Rather than drawing on any new phenotypic data, the later analysis identified candidate immune exposures from TCR beta sequences and the way those sequences occurred across donors. To decide whether each TCR beta V gene segment behaved as functional or pseudogenic, an earlier analysis of some 580 of the donors relied on high-throughput TCR beta sequencing. Donor age, sex, ethnicity and CMV serostatus were collected together with the repertoire data. A later genetic analysis used genome-wide SNP genotypes for 398 of the 666 donors, treating that subset as a discovery cohort. All discovery cohort repertoires had been generated using a single sequencing platform. Both class I and class II loci were covered by HLA typing, at four-digit resolution. Typing coverage varied by locus: roughly 629-630 donors for A, B, C, DRB1 and DQB1; about 520 for DQA1; more than 600 for DPA1; approximately 450 for DPB1. Four to six DR-DQ haplotypes were handled as single units for association and clustering because linkage in the cohort was strong. Across about 380 genotyped donors of the cohort, an average of about 220,000 unique TCR beta nucleotide sequences per donor were sequenced, and roughly 20% of those sequences were non-productive.

Overall study results and their limits: A later genetic analysis reported fewer N-insertions in productive TCRs among donors in an Asian-associated ancestry cluster than the roughly 620-donor mean. According to a later analysis, most CMV-associated TCR beta chains appeared to be HLA-restricted, and the HLA associations seemed to be driven largely by CMV exposure. The presence/absence analyses assumed that sequencing depth was roughly uniform across donors, and that assumption may not be true. A later analysis found that TCR association rates varied across HLA loci, with DRB1 alleles showing the most associated TCRs and HLA-C alleles the fewest. In an earlier analysis of more than 500 of the donors, most TCR beta V segments appeared in productive rearrangements about 87% or about 30% of the time, broadly matching IMGT annotations. The sequencing pipeline was judged likely to have produced a cluster of highly shared sequence variants as a technical artifact. Because counts were too low, seventeen rarely observed V segments, including chromosome 9 orphons, were left out of the earlier analysis of roughly 600 of the donors. In the study, approximately 160 TCR beta chains were listed as associated with cytomegalovirus. Immune exposure information for the cohort was limited to CMV serostatus. A further reported finding was that TCR beta sequences accurately predicted the HLA-A and HLA-B alleles for most subjects in the first cohort. In a later analysis, several top co-occurrence clusters were reported to appear linked to parvovirus B19, influenza, CMV and Epstein-Barr virus. A later analysis found that HLA-associated TCR beta chains were more clonally expanded and had lower generation probabilities than equally common non-associated chains. Because HLA typing was unavailable for some donors at each locus, only the typed subset was used in association tests. Correlated functional status among segregating V segments might be attributable to linkage disequilibrium, but an unknown experimental factor could not be ruled out. Most TCR sequences were observed very rarely across donors, whereas some public TCRs were present in many individuals. Assigning TCR associations to individual alleles was difficult when HLA alleles, especially DR and DQ, strongly co-occurred. The classifier was reported to diagnose cytomegalovirus status with high specificity and sensitivity in both the original cohort and the validation cohort. In vitro tests confirmed that a few of the cytomegalovirus-associated TCR beta chains recognize cytomegalovirus antigens. In this cohort, only TCR beta chains were sequenced, and detectable features were limited by the absence of alpha or paired-chain data. The authors suggested that the approach could potentially be generalized to other disease states and immunological phenotypes. In a later analysis, some 17,000 TCR beta sequences were associated with specific HLA alleles at a false discovery rate of 0.05. An association between a missense DCLRE1C variant and V-gene and J-gene trimming of TCR beta chains was found in a later genetic analysis and replicated in an independent cohort. The 87-base-pair reads could not distinguish some IMGT-functional V segments, including TRBV6-2 and TRBV6-3, so those segments were excluded.

The cohort comprised more than 550 healthy bone marrow donors. All cohort members were sampled while nominally healthy, although unrecorded immune exposures were likely present. The donor was CMV seropositive and belonged to the group of 250 to 350 seropositive cohort members. Each donor provided a peripheral blood sample, and peripheral blood mononuclear cells were used for TCR beta sequencing. Genomic DNA was extracted from the blood cell samples with the Qiagen DNeasy Blood Extraction Kit. Concerning this clone itself: Which antigen it targets is not known. Base qualities are not recorded, but no much larger clone differs from it by a single base.

CDR1 and CDR2, per the germline V gene (reference sequence), are LNHDA and SQIVND. V has 7 bases trimmed and J has 3 bases trimmed; junction bases matching no gene number 8. Including cysteine and phenylalanine, the CDR3 has 14 amino acids. Only the CDR3 DNA is retained, 42 bases long and in frame from the first base. The library was generated by the immunoSEQ multiplex PCR assay. For the multiplex PCR, a mixture combining 60 forward primers for TCR Vbeta segments and 13 reverse primers for TCR Jbeta segments was used. Amplification of the CDR3 region of rearranged TCR beta genes was performed with a multiplex PCR assay on genomic DNA. The amplified TCR beta libraries were sequenced on the Illumina HiSeq System as 87-base-pair reads. For the original study's pipeline: In a later analysis, 77 million or so unique TCR beta chains were counted across the 650 to 700 repertoires, and about 10 million of these chains were shared by at least two donors. Raw reads were error-corrected and collapsed into unique sequences by a nearest-neighbor algorithm in which closely related sequences were merged to remove PCR and sequencing errors. Alignment of CDR3 sequences to IMGT reference sequences was used to assign V, D and J gene segments. For a sequence to be retained, a match of at least six nucleotides was required to both a V gene segment and a J gene segment. Rearrangements were called productive when the CDR3 lacked stop codons and stayed in frame with V and J; all others were non-productive. CDR3 was defined according to IMGT convention as the region running from the second conserved V-encoded cysteine to the conserved J-encoded phenylalanine. In an earlier analysis of roughly 580 of the donors, sequences lacking an unambiguous match to a single V gene segment were excluded. In an earlier analysis of a few hundred of the donors, V segments were called functional above 56.7% productive rearrangements and were called segregating when the between-donor standard deviation exceeded 5%. A statistical classification framework was built for diagnosing cytomegalovirus status from the catalog of TCR beta chain sequences. In a later analysis, TCR nucleotide sequences were compared against IMGT/GENE-DB human TR gene sequences so that V and J genes could be assigned. The TCRdist pipeline was used in a later analysis to assign CDR3 sequences and most-parsimonious VDJ recombination scenarios. In a later analysis, each TCR beta chain was defined by its CDR3 amino acid sequence together with its V-gene family, and reads without a unique V-gene family were excluded. In a later analysis, 500 to 650 highly shared, low-generation-probability nucleotide sequences were removed to address suspected cross-contamination and a sequencing artifact. A later analysis calculated a clonal expansion index for each public chain from normalized within-repertoire ranks of inferred template counts. In a later analysis, generation probabilities were computed using a VDJ recombination model fitted to out-of-frame rearrangements, and the results were checked against IGoR. In a later analysis, hypergeometric tests were used to score TCR-TCR, TCR-HLA and TCR-CMV co-occurrence, with a repertoire-size bias correction applied to TCR pairs. In a later analysis, false discovery rates were estimated by permuting HLA or CMV assignments 20 times. A later analysis grouped co-occurring TCRs with DBSCAN, adding TCRdist sequence similarity when clustering within HLA-allele-positive subsets. For co-occurrence clustering, repertoires with fewer than 30,000 or more than 120,000 public chains were excluded, along with five repertoires with anomalous nucleotide sharing. As stored in TCRdb, this immuneACCESS dataset retains in-frame rearrangements with V and J assigned. A fraction of the clones does not appear; measured against another copy, unresolved V genes explain less than half of the discrepancy, and the remainder lacks a known reason. The DNA gave D and trimming, while V, J and clone size come from that table. The sample has over 80,000 clones on record, around three quarters of them singletons. Over 15% of the sample rests with the top ten.

The receptor was derived from a man aged 55 to 69 in good health and CMV-seropositive. The chain joins TRBV19 to TRBJ2-7; TRBD1 agrees with 8 junctional bases. The source material was PBMCs. Here is the DNA: TGTGCCAGTACCCCCGGACAGGGCGGCTACGAGCAGTACTTC. Translation gives CASTPGQGGYEQYF.